Listed here are 15 T cell receptor beta chains from one sample, sequenced in a study of blood T cells in healthy people across ages. The use of a sample-barcoded 5' primer and a J-beta primer mix characterized a second PCR of about 7 to 12 cycles. MiXCR, run by TCRdb on the 5' RACE reads, gives a single entry per CDR3 protein. The top ten clones hold about 14% of a sample with roughly 680,000 distinct CDR3 sequences, under 65% of them seen once. Sequencing was performed on blood. Receptor source: a woman older than 75 in good health.

The V call is TRBV7-2, the J call TRBJ1-2, with D possibly TRBD1 on 6 matching bases. Trimming left V 7 bases short and J 4 bases short, with 19 bases between. This CDR3 has 15 residues. Germline CDR1 SGHTA, CDR2 FQGNSA. The CDR3 DNA reads TGTGCCAGCACCTACTTCGGGGGCAGGGGCTATGGCTACACCTTC. This encodes CASTYFGGRGYGYTF.

As to this clonotype: This may come from a read error, since a much larger clone is one base off. The rearrangement links TRBV20-1 to TRBJ2-5; D is perhaps TRBD1 or TRBD2 (5 bases each). From germline, CDR1 is DFQATT and CDR2 SNEGSKA (reference sequence). V lost 0 bases to trimming and J lost 5 bases, with 16 bases between them. The CDR3 is 15 amino acids. The CDR3, as DNA: TGCAGTGCTAGAGATTGTGGGGGTAGAGGGGAGACCCAGTACTTC. Residues: CSARDCGGRGETQYF.

Details on this clonotype: A much larger clone differs from this one at a single base, so this may be a read error. The rearrangement links TRBV20-1 to TRBJ2-4, with TRBD2 matching 7 bases. The end of the DNA fits TRBJ2-1 better, so the J call may be wrong. The CDR3 runs to 13 residues. Germline V gives CDR1 DFQATT, CDR2 SNEGSKA (reference sequence). CDR3 residues: CSAATSAKNIQFF. The CDR3 DNA reads TGCAGTGCGGCTACTAGCGCTAAAAACATTCAGTTCTTC.

V is TRBV15 and J is TRBJ2-1; 8 bases agree with TRBD2. Per the germline V gene, CDR1 is LNHNV and CDR2 is YYDKDF (reference sequence). V shed 1 base and J 9 bases; nucleotides not matched to a gene: 8. The CDR3 spans 15 residues. The CDR3 protein is CATSRVGRALGEQFF. The CDR3 bases are TGTGCCACCAGCAGAGTCGGGAGGGCCCTGGGTGAGCAGTTCTTC.

J is TRBJ2-5 and V is TRBV5-1, with 12 bases fitting TRBD2. The CDR3 totals 15 residues. Germline V gene data show CDR1 as SGHRS and CDR2 as YFSETQ. V lost 5 bases and J lost 1; bases outside the gene matches: 3. CDR3 DNA sequence: TGCGCCAGCAGGCCGACTAGCGGGGGCCAAGAGACCCAGTACTTC. This translates into CASRPTSGGQETQYF.

Concerning this clonotype: An end of the junction does not agree with germline; a read error may underlie this. The chain combines TRBV20-1 with TRBJ2-3, with 7 bases identical to TRBD2. The CDR3 length is 16 residues. Germline V gene lookup returns CDR1 DFQATT and CDR2 SNEGSKA (reference sequence). CDR3 sequence reads: CSARDRRLAETGTQYF. The DNA of the CDR3 is TGCAGTGCTAGAGATCGCCGGCTAGCGGAAACAGGTACGCAGTATTTT.

As to this clonotype: A much bigger clone sits one base away, suggesting this may be a read error. The rearrangement uses TRBV24-1 and TRBJ2-3; 10 bases are a match to TRBD1. The V gene's germline CDR1 is KGHDR and CDR2 SFDVKD. With 2 bases clipped from V and 4 bases from J, the junction kept 2 bases outside the gene matches. The length of the CDR3 is 15 residues. CDR3 sequence: CATSDWDRGADTQYF. The DNA of the CDR3 is TGTGCCACCAGTGATTGGGACAGGGGCGCAGATACGCAGTATTTT.

The genes are TRBV20-1 and TRBJ1-5; D remains unclear. Germline loops: CDR1 DFQATT, CDR2 SNEGSKA (reference sequence). The V gene lost 3 bases and the J gene lost 1 base, with 25 bases spanning the gap. This CDR3 comprises 19 residues. Written as DNA, the CDR3 is TGCAGTGCTAGTCGATCAGCGGGAGGGAATATATTCAGCAATCAGCCCCAGCATTTT. Its translation: CSASRSAGGNIFSNQPQHF.

This clonotype was recorded at least ten times. The genes are TRBV20-1 and TRBJ1-2; 7 bases agree with TRBD1. With 0 bases clipped from V and 7 bases from J, the junction kept 5 bases outside the gene matches. The CDR3 consists of 13 residues. Germline V CDR1 and CDR2: DFQATT, SNEGSKA (reference sequence). The CDR3 nucleotides read TGCAGTGCTAGAGAGACAGGGAAGGGTGGCTACACCTTC. This codes for CSARETGKGGYTF.

This chain connects TRBV2 to TRBJ2-1, with 11 bases matching TRBD1. The CDR3 runs to 16 residues. Losses at the gene ends were 7 bases for V and 10 bases for J; bases not matched to a gene: 15. The germline CDR1 and CDR2 sequences are SNHLY and FYNNEI. The CDR3, as DNA: TGTGCCAGCAACTTTCCGGGACAGGGGGTCATAGGGGAGCAGTTCTTC. Translated, it gives CASNFPGQGVIGEQFF.

At least ten counts were recorded for this clonotype. An end of the junction does not agree with germline; a read error may underlie this. The chain uses TRBV20-1 and TRBJ2-1, with TRBD2 matching 7 bases. The CDR3 contains 15 residues. The V gene's germline CDR1 is DFQATT and CDR2 SNEGSKA (reference sequence). The CDR3 loop reads CSARGLAANYNEQFF. The CDR3 nucleotides are TGCAGTGCCAGAGGGCTAGCGGCCAACTACAATGAGCAGTTCTTC.

The rearrangement uses TRBV20-1 and TRBJ2-7, with 11 bases fitting TRBD1. Near its end, the DNA agrees better with TRBJ2-5, so the J call may be wrong. The CDR3 is made up of 12 amino acids. The germline V gene encodes CDR1 DFQATT and CDR2 SNEGSKA (reference sequence). CDR3 nucleotides: TGCAGTGGGGGACAGGGGGGAGAGACCCAGTACTTC. Its translation is CSGGQGGETQYF.

DNA of the CDR3: TGTGCCAGCAGCTTAGCCAGACTAGCGGGTTACTATGAGCAGTTCTTC. Its translation is CASSLARLAGYYEQFF. The V call is TRBV11-2, the J call TRBJ2-1, with 10 bases that match TRBD2. J gave up 8 bases and V 1 base, and 8 bases lay outside the gene matches. Germline V gene sequence: CDR1 SGHAT, CDR2 FQNNGV. There are 16 residues in the CDR3.

The chain uses TRBV2 and TRBJ1-2, with 8 bases matching TRBD1. Trimming at V came to 6 bases and at J to 1 base, leaving 10 bases not matched to a gene. Germline CDR1 SNHLY, CDR2 FYNNEI. This CDR3 is built from 16 residues. The chain's CDR3 is CASRKLAGGHNYGYTF. The CDR3 nucleotides are TGTGCCAGCAGAAAGCTGGCAGGGGGCCATAACTATGGCTACACCTTC. Full variable domain (rest looked up from reference TRBV2 and TRBJ1-2): EPEVTQTPSHQVTQMGQEVILRCVPISNHLYFYWYRQILGQKVEFLVSFYNNEISEKSEIFDDQFSVERPDGSNFTLKIRSTKLEDSAMYFCASRKLAGGHNYGYTFGSGTRLTVV.

The rearrangement joins TRBV9 to TRBJ2-7; D uncertain. Germline V CDR1 and CDR2: SGDLS, YYNGEE. Trimming took off 1 base at V and 5 bases at J, with 10 bases between the two ends. The CDR3 covers 13 residues. CDR3 coding DNA: TGTGCCAGCAGCGTATCCAATGAGAACGAGCAGTACTTC. Translation gives CASSVSNENEQYF. The complete variable domain, with remaining parts taken from reference TRBV9 and TRBJ2-7, reads DSGVTQTPKHLITATGQRVTLRCSPRSGDLSVYWYQQSLDQGLQFLIQYYNGEERAKGNILERFSAQQFPDLHSELNLSSLELGDSALYFCASSVSNENEQYFGPGTRLTVT.